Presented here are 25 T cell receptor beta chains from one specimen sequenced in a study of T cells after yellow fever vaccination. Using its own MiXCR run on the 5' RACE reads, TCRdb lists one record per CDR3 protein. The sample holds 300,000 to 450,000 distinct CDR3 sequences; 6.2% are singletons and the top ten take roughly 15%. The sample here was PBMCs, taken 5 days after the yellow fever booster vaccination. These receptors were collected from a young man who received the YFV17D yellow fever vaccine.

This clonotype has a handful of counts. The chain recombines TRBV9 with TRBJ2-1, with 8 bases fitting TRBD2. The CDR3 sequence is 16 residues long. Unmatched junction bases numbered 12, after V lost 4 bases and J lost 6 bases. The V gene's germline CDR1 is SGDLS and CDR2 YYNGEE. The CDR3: CASSKSMGLEGNEQFF. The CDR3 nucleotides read TGTGCCAGCAGCAAATCTATGGGACTAGAGGGCAATGAGCAGTTCTTC.

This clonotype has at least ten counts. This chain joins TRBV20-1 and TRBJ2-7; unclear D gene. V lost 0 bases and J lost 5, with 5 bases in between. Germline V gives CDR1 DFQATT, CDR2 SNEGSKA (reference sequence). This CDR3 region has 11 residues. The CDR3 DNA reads TGCAGTGCTAGAGATAAGGACGAGCAGTACTTC. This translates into CSARDKDEQYF.

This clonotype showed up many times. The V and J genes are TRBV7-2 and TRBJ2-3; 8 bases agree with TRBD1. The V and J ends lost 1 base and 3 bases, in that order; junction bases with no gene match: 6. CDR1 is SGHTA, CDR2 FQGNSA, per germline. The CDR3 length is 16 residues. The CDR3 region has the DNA TGTGCCAGCAGCTTAGGGACAGGGACGGGGACAGATACGCAGTATTTT. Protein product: CASSLGTGTGTDTQYF.

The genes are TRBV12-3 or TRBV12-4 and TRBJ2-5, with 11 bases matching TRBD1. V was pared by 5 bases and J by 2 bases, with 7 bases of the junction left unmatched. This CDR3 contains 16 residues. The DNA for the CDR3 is TGTGCCAGCAGTAACCGGGACAGGGGGTATCAAGAGACCCAGTACTTC. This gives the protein CASSNRDRGYQETQYF.

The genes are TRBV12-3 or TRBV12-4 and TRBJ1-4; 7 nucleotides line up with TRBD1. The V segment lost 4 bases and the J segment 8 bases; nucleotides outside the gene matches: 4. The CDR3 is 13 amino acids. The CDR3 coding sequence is TGTGCCAGCAGTTACAGGACAGGAGAAAAACTGTTTTTT. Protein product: CASSYRTGEKLFF.

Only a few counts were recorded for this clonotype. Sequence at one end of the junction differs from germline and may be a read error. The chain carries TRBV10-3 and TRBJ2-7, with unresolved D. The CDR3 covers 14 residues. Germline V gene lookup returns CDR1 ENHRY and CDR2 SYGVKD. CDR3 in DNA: TGTGCCATCAGTTCCCTTGACCCCCCTACGGAGAGTGGGTTC. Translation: CAISSLDPPTESGF.

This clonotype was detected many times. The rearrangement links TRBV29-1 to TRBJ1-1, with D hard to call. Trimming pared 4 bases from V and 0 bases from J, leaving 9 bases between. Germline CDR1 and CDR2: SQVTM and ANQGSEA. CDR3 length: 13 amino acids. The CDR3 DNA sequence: TGCAGCGTTGTTCGGGGAATGAACACTGAAGCTTTCTTT. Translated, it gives CSVVRGMNTEAFF. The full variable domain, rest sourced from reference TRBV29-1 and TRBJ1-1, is SAVISQKPSRDICQRGTSLTIQCQVDSQVTMMFWYRQQPGQSLTLIATANQGSEATYESGFVIDKFPISRPNLTFSTLTVSNMSPEDSSIYLCSVVRGMNTEAFFGQGTRLTVV.

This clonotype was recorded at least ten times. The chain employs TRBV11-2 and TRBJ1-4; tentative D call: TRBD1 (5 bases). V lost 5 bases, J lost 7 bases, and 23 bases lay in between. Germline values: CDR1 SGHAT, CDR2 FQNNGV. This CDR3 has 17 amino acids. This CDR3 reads CASSPEDTRLSFEKLFF. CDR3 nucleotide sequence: TGTGCCAGCAGCCCGGAGGACACTCGGCTTAGCTTTGAAAAACTGTTTTTT.

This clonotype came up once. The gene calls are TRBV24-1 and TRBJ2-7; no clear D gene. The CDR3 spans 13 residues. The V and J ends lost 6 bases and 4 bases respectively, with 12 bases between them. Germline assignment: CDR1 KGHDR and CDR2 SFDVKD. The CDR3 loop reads CATSNGYVYEQYF. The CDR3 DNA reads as TGTGCCACCAGTAATGGATATGTGTACGAGCAGTACTTC.

The CDR3 DNA reads TGCGCCAGCAGCTTGGGGGACCAAGAGACCCAGTACTTC. Protein: CASSLGDQETQYF. J is TRBJ2-5 and V is TRBV5-1; D unclear. The germline CDR1 and CDR2 sequences are SGHRS and YFSETQ. This CDR3 has 13 amino acids. Between the trimmed V and J ends, which lost 0 bases and 0 bases, there was a span of 3 bases.

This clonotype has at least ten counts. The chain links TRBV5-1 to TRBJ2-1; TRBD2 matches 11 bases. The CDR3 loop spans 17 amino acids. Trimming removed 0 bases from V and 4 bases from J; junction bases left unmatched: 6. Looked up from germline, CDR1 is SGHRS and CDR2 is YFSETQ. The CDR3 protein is CASSLGGTSGVYNEQFF. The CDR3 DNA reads TGCGCCAGCAGCTTGGGTGGGACTAGCGGAGTATACAATGAGCAGTTCTTC.

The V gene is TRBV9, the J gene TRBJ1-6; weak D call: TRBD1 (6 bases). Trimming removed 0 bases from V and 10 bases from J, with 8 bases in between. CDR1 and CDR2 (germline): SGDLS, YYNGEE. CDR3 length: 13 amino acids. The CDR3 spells CASSVEGGSPLHF. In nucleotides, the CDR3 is TGTGCCAGCAGCGTAGAAGGGGGATCACCCCTCCACTTT.

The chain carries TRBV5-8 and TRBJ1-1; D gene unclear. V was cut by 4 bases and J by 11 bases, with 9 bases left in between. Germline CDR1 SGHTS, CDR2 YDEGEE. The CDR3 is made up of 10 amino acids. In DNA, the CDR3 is TGTGCCAGCAGCCTCCATTACGCTTTCTTT. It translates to CASSLHYAFF.

The CDR3 sequence: CASRDLRGADTQYF. CDR3 DNA: TGTGCCAGCAGGGATCTGCGCGGGGCAGATACGCAGTATTTT. The J gene is TRBJ2-3, the V gene TRBV12-3 or TRBV12-4; a weak D match, TRBD2 (6 bases). The CDR3 loop spans 14 amino acids. Deletions cut 6 bases from V and 4 bases from J, with 14 bases between.

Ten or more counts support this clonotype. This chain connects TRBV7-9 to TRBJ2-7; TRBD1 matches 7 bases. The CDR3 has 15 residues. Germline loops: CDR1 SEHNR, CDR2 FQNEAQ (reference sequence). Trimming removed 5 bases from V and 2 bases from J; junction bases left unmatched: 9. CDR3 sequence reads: CASSPDTGTAYEQYF. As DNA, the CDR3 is TGTGCCAGCAGCCCGGATACCGGGACAGCCTACGAGCAGTACTTC.

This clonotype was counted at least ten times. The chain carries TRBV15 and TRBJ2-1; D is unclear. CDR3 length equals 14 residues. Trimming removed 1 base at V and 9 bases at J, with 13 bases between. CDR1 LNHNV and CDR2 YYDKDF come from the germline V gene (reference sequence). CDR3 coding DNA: TGTGCCACCAGCAGAGGCCCGGGCCCAACTGAGCAGTTCTTC. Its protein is CATSRGPGPTEQFF.

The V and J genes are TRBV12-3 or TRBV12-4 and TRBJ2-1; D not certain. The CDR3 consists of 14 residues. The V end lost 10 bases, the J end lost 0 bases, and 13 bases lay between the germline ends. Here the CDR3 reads CATNSHSSYNEQFF. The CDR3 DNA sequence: TGTGCCACGAACTCCCATAGCTCCTACAATGAGCAGTTCTTC.

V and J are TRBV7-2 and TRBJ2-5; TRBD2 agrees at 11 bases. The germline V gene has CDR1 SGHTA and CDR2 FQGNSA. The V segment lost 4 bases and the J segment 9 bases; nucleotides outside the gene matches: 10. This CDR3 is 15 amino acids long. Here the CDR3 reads CASSSPLAGGAAQYF. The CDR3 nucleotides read TGTGCCAGCAGCTCCCCCCTAGCGGGAGGTGCAGCCCAGTACTTC.

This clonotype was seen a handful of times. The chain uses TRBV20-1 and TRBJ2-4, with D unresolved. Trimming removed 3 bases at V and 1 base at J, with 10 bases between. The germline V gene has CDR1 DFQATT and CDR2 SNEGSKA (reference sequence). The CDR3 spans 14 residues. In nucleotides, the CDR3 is TGCAGTGCTAGTTTTCTCCAGGCCAAAAACATTCAGTACTTC. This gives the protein CSASFLQAKNIQYF.

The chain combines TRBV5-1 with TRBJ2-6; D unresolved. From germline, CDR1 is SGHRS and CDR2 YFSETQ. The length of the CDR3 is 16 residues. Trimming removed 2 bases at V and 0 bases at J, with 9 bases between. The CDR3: CASSFFRASGANVLTF. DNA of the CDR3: TGCGCCAGCAGCTTTTTTAGGGCCTCTGGGGCCAACGTCCTGACTTTC.

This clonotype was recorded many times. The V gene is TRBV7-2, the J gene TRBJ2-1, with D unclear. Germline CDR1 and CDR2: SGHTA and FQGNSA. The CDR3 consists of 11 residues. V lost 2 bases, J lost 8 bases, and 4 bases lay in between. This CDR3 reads CASSLWYEQFF. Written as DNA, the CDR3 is TGTGCCAGCAGCTTATGGTATGAGCAGTTCTTC.

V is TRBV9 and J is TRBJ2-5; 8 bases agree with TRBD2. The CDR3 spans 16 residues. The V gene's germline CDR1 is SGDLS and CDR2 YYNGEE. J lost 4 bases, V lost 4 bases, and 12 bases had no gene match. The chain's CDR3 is CASSSDQRETPETQYF. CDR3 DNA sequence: TGTGCCAGCAGCTCAGACCAGCGGGAGACCCCAGAGACCCAGTACTTC.

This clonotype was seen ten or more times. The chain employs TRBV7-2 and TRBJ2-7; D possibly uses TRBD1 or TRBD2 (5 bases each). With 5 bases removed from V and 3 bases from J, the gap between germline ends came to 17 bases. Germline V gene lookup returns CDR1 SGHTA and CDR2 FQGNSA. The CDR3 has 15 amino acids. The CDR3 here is CASSPRGGAGYEQYF. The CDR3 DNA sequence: TGTGCCAGCAGCCCCCGTGGGGGAGCCGGCTACGAGCAGTACTTC.

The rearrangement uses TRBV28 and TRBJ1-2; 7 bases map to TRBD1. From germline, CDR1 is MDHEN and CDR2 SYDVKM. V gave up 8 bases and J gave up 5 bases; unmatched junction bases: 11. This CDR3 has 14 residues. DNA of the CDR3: TGTGCCAGCCGTTCCTCTGGGACAGAATATGGCTACACCTTC. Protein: CASRSSGTEYGYTF.

The CDR3 sequence is CASSYVPTGARYTIYF. CDR3 DNA: TGTGCCAGCAGTTACGTACCGACGGGGGCGCGGTACACCATATATTTT. This chain joins TRBV6-5 and TRBJ1-3; D is possibly TRBD1 (6 bases). CDR1 is MNHEY and CDR2 is SVGAGI in the germline V gene. CDR3 length equals 16 residues. Trimming shortened V by 2 bases and J by 8 bases, and 19 bases separated the two germline ends.